This TCR beta chain was sequenced for a study of beta chain features in type 1 diabetes. Study-wide points: Across all four CD4+ subsets, people with type 1 diabetes showed modestly shorter TCRB CDR3s.

Every isolated RNA sample was fully reverse transcribed, so sequencing captured expressed TCRB transcripts. The method was immunoSEQ multiplex PCR; TCRdb's version includes in-frame clones alone and lacks a portion of them. The data show around 140,000 clones, about 12% seen once. With respect to this clone: Its antigen is still unknown.

CD4+ naive, central memory, regulatory and stem cell-like memory subsets were isolated by sorting on CD45RO/CCR7/CD25/CD127/CD95/CD27. Purity (above 98%) was reached by all sorted populations. The V end lost 6 bases, the J end lost 1 base, and 9 bases lay between the germline ends. Germline assignment: CDR1 MNHEY and CDR2 SVGAGI. CDR3 length: 13 residues. The chain employs TRBV6-5 and TRBJ1-1, with TRBD1 as a possible D gene (5 bases). Sequenced material: central memory CD4+ T cells from blood. The TCR was taken from a young man with type 1 diabetes. DNA of the CDR3: TGTGCCAGCAGGCGCAGGGAGAACACTGAAGCTTTCTTT. Translating it yields CASRRRENTEAFF.